The clone carrying this T cell receptor beta chain was found many times. Time point denoted: after neoadjuvant nivolumab, at surgical resection. This sample is part of a study of neoadjuvant anti-PD-1 for oral cavity cancer. Germline V gene lookup returns CDR1 MNHEY and CDR2 SMNVEV (reference sequence). The CDR3 loop spans 15 amino acids. The V and J ends lost 8 bases and 0 bases respectively, with 14 bases between them. The table came from immunoSEQ multiplex PCR; TCRdb's copy has only in-frame clones and leaves some out. The data hold 35,000 to 40,000 clones, with 38% observed a single time. Sequences were derived from tumor tissue, sampled after nivolumab (anti-PD-1) treatment. The chain recombines TRBV27 with TRBJ2-1; D remains ambiguous. The receptor comes from a person between 35 and 79 years old with oral cavity squamous cell carcinoma. This chain's CDR3 is CASSPERTSYNEQFF. CDR3 DNA: TGTGCCAGCTCCCCGGAGAGAACCTCCTACAATGAGCAGTTCTTC.